This T cell receptor beta chain was sequenced in a study of cytomegalovirus exposure and HLA in healthy donors. Study-level findings and limits: Most likely, a cluster of highly shared sequence variants arose as a sequencing artifact. Some V segments (TRBV6-2 and TRBV6-3 among them) were excluded as indistinguishable. According to the study, roughly 160 TCR beta chains were cytomegalovirus-associated.

Trimming shortened V by 1 base and J by 6 bases, and 7 bases separated the two germline ends. The CDR3 sequence is 13 residues long. Germline V lookup: CDR1 GTSNPN, CDR2 SVGIG (reference sequence). The PCR had 60 Vbeta and 13 Jbeta primers. Some clones are missing from TCRdb's copy, which holds only in-frame ones; the method was immunoSEQ multiplex PCR. In all, the sample yields about 170,000 clones. Comments on this clone: Its target is unknown.

This sequence originates from a woman between 18 and 29 years old in good health and CMV-seropositive. The sequencing input was PBMCs. This chain joins TRBV30 and TRBJ1-6; D is ambiguous. The CDR3 loop is CAWSEGGNSPLHF. The CDR3 DNA reads TGTGCCTGGAGTGAAGGAGGTAATTCACCCCTCCACTTT. Drawing the rest from reference TRBV30 and TRBJ1-6, the complete variable domain is SQTIHQWPATLVQPVGSPLSLECTVEGTSNPNLYWYRQAAGRGLQLLFYSVGIGQISSEVPQNLSASRPQDRQFILSSKKLLLSDSGFYLCAWSEGGNSPLHFGNGTRLTVT.